These T cell receptor beta chains were read from a single sample in a study of blood T cell repertoires in COVID-19. The method was immunoSEQ multiplex PCR; TCRdb's version includes in-frame clones alone and lacks a portion of them. The profile shows about 670,000 clones, around 89% of them singletons. Material for sequencing was peripheral blood. The source of these receptors is a woman under 30 with acute or convalescent COVID-19. Both conserved end residues are part of each CDR3. D genes are given only for firm matches. Clone sizes are given selectively: once, few, many, or a class where the clone is expanded.

size	V	D	J	DNA	CDR3
few	TRBV2	.	TRBJ1-3	TGTGCCAGCAGTCGTGGGGGGTCTGGAAACACCATATATTTT	CASSRGGSGNTIYF
once	TRBV4-3	.	TRBJ2-2	TGCGCCAGCAGCCAAGATGGCACTAGCCGCGGGGAGCTGTTTTTT	CASSQDGTSRGELFF
.	TRBV6-4	.	TRBJ2-1	TGTGCCAGCAGTGACCGACTTACTGGCCGTAACAATGAGCAGTTCTTC	CASSDRLTGRNNEQFF
.	TRBV10-3	TRBD1	TRBJ1-6	TGTGCCAACGGGGACAGGGCGGATTCACCCCTCCACTTT	CANGDRADSPLHF
.	TRBV6-2/TRBV6-3	.	TRBJ1-1	TGTGCCAGCAGCGTAGAATTTGTCGCTGAAGCTTTCTTT	CASSVEFVAEAFF
.	TRBV19	.	TRBJ1-1	TGTGCCAGTAGTAGGATAGACACTCCTGAAGCTTTCTTT	CASSRIDTPEAFF
.	TRBV18	.	TRBJ1-1	TGTGCCAGCTCGCATACAGGGTTATATGCTGAAGCTTTCTTT	CASSHTGLYAEAFF
.	TRBV2	.	TRBJ2-7	TGTGCCAGCAGTGAAGGACCGAAGACTTACGAGCAGTACTTC	CASSEGPKTYEQYF
.	TRBV5-1	TRBD1	TRBJ1-2	TGCGCCAGCAGCCCTCAGACAGGGCTGGTTCTTGGCTACACCTTC	CASSPQTGLVLGYTF
.	TRBV10-2	.	TRBJ1-5	TGCGCCAGCAGTGTAGGGGGTCGCAATCAGCCCCAGCATTTT	CASSVGGRNQPQHF
.	TRBV6-5	.	TRBJ1-1	TGTGCCAGCAGAGCCACAGAGAACACTGAAGCTTTCTTT	CASRATENTEAFF
.	TRBV19	TRBD2	TRBJ2-7	TGTGCCAGTAGTCTAGCGGGGGAGAACTACGAGCAGTACTTC	CASSLAGENYEQYF
.	TRBV7-2	.	TRBJ1-2	TGTGCCAGCAGCTGGGACGTGGGACTCTATGGCTACACCTTC	CASSWDVGLYGYTF
.	TRBV10-2	TRBD1	TRBJ2-2	TGCGCCAGCAGAGAAGGACAGGCGAACACCGGGGAGCTGTTTTTT	CASREGQANTGELFF
.	TRBV7-2	TRBD1	TRBJ1-2	TGTGCCAGCAGCCCCGGGACAGGCCGGGACTATGGCTACACCTTC	CASSPGTGRDYGYTF
.	TRBV21-1	.	TRBJ2-7	TGTGCCAGCAGCAAAGAGACAGGGACCTGCCTCGAGCAGTACTTC	CASSKETGTCLEQYF
.	TRBV25-1	.	TRBJ1-1	TGTGCCAGCAGAGGCAGGGAAAACACTGAAGCTTTCTTT	CASRGRENTEAFF
.	TRBV28	.	TRBJ2-7	TGTGCCAGCAGTTTGAGGCGGCGCGAGCAGTACTTC	CASSLRRREQYF
.	TRBV7-2	TRBD1	TRBJ1-6	TGTGCCAGCAGCCCCCGGTTACAGGGGGCATCACCCCTCCACTTT	CASSPRLQGASPLHF
.	TRBV5-4	.	TRBJ2-7	TGTGCCAGCTCCCGGGCCCGGGATGAGCAGTACTTC	CASSRARDEQYF
.	TRBV2	.	TRBJ1-1	TGTGCCAGCAAACTCATAAGACAGTCTGAAGCTTTCTTT	CASKLIRQSEAFF
.	TRBV6-1	TRBD1	TRBJ1-2	TGTGCCAGCAGTGAGGGGCAGGGGGCTGGCTACACCTTC	CASSEGQGAGYTF
.	TRBV4-3	TRBD1	TRBJ2-7	TGCGCCAGCAGCCCCTTCTCGACAGGGAGCTCCTACGAGCAGTACTTC	CASSPFSTGSSYEQYF
.	TRBV12-3/TRBV12-4	TRBD1	TRBJ1-2	TGTGCCAGCAGTTTAAGGACGGGACAGAGCTTC	CASSLRTGQSF
.	TRBV29-1	TRBD1	TRBJ2-7	TGCAGCGTCGGGAAGCAGGGGGACCGGGGCGAGCAGTACTTC	CSVGKQGDRGEQYF
.	TRBV4-2	.	TRBJ2-6	TGTGCCAGCAGCGAGGCGTATGCGGGCTCTGGGGCCAACGTCCTGACTTTC	CASSEAYAGSGANVLTF
.	TRBV4-1	.	TRBJ1-3	TGCGCCAGCAGCCCTCCGGGACACCGTCGCTCTGGAAACACCATATATTTT	CASSPPGHRRSGNTIYF
.	TRBV30	.	TRBJ1-3	TGTGCCTGGAGCCAAATAGGGGATACAGGAAACACCATATATTTT	CAWSQIGDTGNTIYF